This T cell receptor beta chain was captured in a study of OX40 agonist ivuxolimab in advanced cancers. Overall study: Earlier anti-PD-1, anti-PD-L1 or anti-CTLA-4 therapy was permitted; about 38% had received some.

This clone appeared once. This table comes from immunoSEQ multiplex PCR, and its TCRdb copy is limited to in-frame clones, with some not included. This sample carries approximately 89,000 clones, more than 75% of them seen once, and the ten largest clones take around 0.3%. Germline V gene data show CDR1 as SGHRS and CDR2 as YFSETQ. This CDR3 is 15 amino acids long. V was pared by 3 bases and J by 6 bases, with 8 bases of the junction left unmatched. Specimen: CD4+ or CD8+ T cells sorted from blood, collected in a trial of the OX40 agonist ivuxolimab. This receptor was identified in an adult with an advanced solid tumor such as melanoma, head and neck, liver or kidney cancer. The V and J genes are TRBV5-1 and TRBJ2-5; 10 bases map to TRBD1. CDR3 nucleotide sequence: TGCGCCAGCAGCTCGATGGGACAGGGGACAAAGACCCAGTACTTC. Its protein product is CASSSMGQGTKTQYF.